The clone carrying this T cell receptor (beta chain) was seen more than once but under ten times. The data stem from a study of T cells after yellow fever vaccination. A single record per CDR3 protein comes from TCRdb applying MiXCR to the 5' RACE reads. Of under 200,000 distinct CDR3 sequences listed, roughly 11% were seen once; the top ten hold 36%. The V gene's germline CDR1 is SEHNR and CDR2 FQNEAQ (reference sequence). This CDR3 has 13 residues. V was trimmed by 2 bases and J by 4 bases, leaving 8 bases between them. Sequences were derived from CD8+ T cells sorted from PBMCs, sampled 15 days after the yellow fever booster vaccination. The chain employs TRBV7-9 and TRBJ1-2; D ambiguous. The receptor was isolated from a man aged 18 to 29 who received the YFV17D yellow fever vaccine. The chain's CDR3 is CASSLIGTYGYTF. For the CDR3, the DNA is TGTGCCAGCAGCTTAATTGGCACCTATGGCTACACCTTC.